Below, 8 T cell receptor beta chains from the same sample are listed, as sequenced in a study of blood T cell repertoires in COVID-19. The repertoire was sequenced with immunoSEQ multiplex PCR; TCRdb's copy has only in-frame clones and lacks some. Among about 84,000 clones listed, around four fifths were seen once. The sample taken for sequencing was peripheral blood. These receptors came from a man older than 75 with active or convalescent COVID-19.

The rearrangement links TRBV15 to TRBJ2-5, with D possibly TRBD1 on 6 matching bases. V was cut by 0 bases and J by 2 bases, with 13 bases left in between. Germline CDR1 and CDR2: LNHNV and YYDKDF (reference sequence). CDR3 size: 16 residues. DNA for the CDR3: TGTGCCACCAGCAGAGACCCAGCAGGGGATCAAGAGACCCAGTACTTC. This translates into CATSRDPAGDQETQYF.

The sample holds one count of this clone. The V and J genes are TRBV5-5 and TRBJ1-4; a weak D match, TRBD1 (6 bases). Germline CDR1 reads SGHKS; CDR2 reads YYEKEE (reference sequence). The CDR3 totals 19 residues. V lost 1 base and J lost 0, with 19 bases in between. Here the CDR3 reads CASSLFQRTAFATNEKLFF. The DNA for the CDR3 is TGTGCCAGCAGCTTGTTCCAGAGGACAGCCTTTGCAACTAATGAAAAACTGTTTTTT.

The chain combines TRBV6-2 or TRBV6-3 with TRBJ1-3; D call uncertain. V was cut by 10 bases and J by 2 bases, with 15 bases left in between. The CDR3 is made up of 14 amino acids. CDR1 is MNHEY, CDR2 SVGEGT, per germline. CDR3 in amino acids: CATTPTGTGNTIYF. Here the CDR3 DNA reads TGTGCCACCACCCCGACGGGGACTGGAAACACCATATATTTT.

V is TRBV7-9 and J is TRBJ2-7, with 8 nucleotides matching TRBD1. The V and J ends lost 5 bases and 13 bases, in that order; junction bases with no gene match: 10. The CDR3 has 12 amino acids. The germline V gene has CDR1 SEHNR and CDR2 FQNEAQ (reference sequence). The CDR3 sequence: CASSTWTGTVYF. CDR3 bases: TGTGCCAGCAGCACTTGGACAGGGACCGTCTACTTC.

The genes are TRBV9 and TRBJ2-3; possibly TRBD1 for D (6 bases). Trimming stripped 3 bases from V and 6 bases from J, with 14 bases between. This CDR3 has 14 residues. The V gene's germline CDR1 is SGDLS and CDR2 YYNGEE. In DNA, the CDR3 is TGTGCCAGCAGCGCGCCCGGGACACATGATACGCAGTATTTT. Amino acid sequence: CASSAPGTHDTQYF. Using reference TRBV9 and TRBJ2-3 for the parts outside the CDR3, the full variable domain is DSGVTQTPKHLITATGQRVTLRCSPRSGDLSVYWYQQSLDQGLQFLIQYYNGEERAKGNILERFSAQQFPDLHSELNLSSLELGDSALYFCASSAPGTHDTQYFGPGTRLTVL.

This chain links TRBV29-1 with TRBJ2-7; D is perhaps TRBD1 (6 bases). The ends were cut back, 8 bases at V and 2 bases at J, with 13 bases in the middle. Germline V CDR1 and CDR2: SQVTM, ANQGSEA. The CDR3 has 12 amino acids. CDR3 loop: CSYTRDTYEQYF. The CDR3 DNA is TGCAGCTACACCCGGGACACCTACGAGCAGTACTTC.

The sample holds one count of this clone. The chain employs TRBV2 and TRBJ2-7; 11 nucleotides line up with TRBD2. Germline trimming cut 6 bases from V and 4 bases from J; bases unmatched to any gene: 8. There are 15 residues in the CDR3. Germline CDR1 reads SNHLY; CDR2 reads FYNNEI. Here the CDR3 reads CASRHTSGRPYEQYF. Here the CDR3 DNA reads TGTGCCAGCAGACACACTAGCGGGAGACCTTACGAGCAGTACTTC.

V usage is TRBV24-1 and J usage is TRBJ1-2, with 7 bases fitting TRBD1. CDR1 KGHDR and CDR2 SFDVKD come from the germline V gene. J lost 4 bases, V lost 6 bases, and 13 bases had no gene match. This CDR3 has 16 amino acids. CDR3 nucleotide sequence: TGTGCCACCAGTAACTTTGACAGGGACGGCAGCTATGGCTACACCTTC. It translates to CATSNFDRDGSYGYTF.